The 15 T cell receptor beta chains given below trace back to one sample, sequenced in a study of identical twins. TCRdb called the 5' RACE reads again in MiXCR, with one record for every CDR3 protein. Of under 900,000 distinct CDR3 sequences in the sample, 9% to 15% were seen once. Another study also made use of these data, one on yellow fever vaccine responses in identical twins.

Specimen: PBMCs. The receptors shown here come from a woman between 18 and 29 years old in good health.

V is TRBV6-5 and J is TRBJ2-5; possibly TRBD1 for D (5 bases). The V gene's germline CDR1 is MNHEY and CDR2 SVGAGI. The CDR3 is 15 residues long. The germline V and J ends were trimmed by 0 bases and 4 bases, with 12 bases remaining between them. The CDR3 protein is CASSYSKGRGETQYF. The CDR3 coding sequence is TGTGCCAGCAGTTACTCGAAGGGGCGTGGAGAGACCCAGTACTTC.

This clonotype was counted ten times or more. V is TRBV3-1 and J is TRBJ2-1; 7 bases line up with TRBD1. V was pared by 2 bases and J by 10 bases, with 2 bases of the junction left unmatched. This CDR3 has 12 residues. Germline loops: CDR1 LGHDT, CDR2 YNNKEL (reference sequence). The CDR3 sequence: CASSQTDREQFF. The CDR3 bases are TGTGCCAGCAGCCAAACGGACAGGGAGCAGTTCTTC.

This clonotype has just a few counts. The gene calls are TRBV27 and TRBJ2-3, with 13 bases that match TRBD2. Unmatched junction bases numbered 7, after V lost 6 bases and J lost 7 bases. The CDR3 has 15 residues. Germline-derived CDR1 and CDR2 are MNHEY and SMNVEV (reference sequence). CDR3 nucleotides: TGTGCCAGCAGGGGCGGGACTAGCGGGGCTTATACGCAGTATTTT. Its protein is CASRGGTSGAYTQYF.

The chain couples TRBV6-4 to TRBJ2-2; D is ambiguous. This CDR3 is 16 amino acids long. Germline assignment: CDR1 MRHNA and CDR2 SNTAGT. Deletions cut 1 base from V and 2 bases from J, with 11 bases between. The CDR3 DNA follows: TGTGCCAGCAGTGACTTCTGGACGCTCAACACCGGGGAGCTGTTTTTT. Translation gives CASSDFWTLNTGELFF.

The chain combines TRBV12-3 or TRBV12-4 with TRBJ2-1, with 7 bases that match TRBD2. The CDR3 is 12 amino acids. V shed 3 bases and J 9 bases; nucleotides not matched to a gene: 2. This CDR3 reads CASSLRGFEQFF. The CDR3, as DNA: TGTGCCAGCAGTTTGCGGGGGTTTGAGCAGTTCTTC.

This chain links TRBV20-1 with TRBJ2-1; a possible D gene is TRBD2 (5 bases). The CDR3 contains 16 residues. Trimming pared 4 bases from V and 1 base from J, leaving 17 bases between. Germline V gene data show CDR1 as DFQATT and CDR2 as SNEGSKA (reference sequence). The CDR3: CSATPEARVSYNEQFF. DNA of the CDR3: TGCAGTGCTACCCCCGAGGCGAGGGTGTCCTACAATGAGCAGTTCTTC.

This clonotype was seen at least ten times. The rearrangement joins TRBV13 to TRBJ1-1, with D possibly being TRBD1 (6 bases). The CDR3 has 15 amino acids. Looked up from germline, CDR1 is PRHDT and CDR2 is FYEKMQ (reference sequence). Trimming took off 4 bases at V and 0 bases at J, with 12 bases between the two ends. The CDR3 sequence: CASSYRTEMNTEAFF. The CDR3 DNA sequence: TGTGCCAGCAGCTATCGGACAGAGATGAACACTGAAGCTTTCTTT. The complete variable domain, with remaining parts taken from reference TRBV13 and TRBJ1-1, reads AAGVIQSPRHLIKEKRETATLKCYPIPRHDTVYWYQQGPGQDPQFLISFYEKMQSDKGSIPDRFSAQQFSDYHSELNMSSLELGDSALYFCASSYRTEMNTEAFFGQGTRLTVV.

This clonotype turned up a few times. V usage is TRBV4-1 and J usage is TRBJ2-4; D may be TRBD2 (6 bases). V was clipped by 3 bases and J by 0 bases, with 12 bases between them. The CDR3 length is 16 residues. Germline CDR1 MGHRA, CDR2 YSYEKL. DNA of the CDR3: TGCGCCAGCAGCCATCGGGACTTTCTAGCCAAAAACATTCAGTACTTC. Its protein is CASSHRDFLAKNIQYF.

Only a few counts were recorded for this clonotype. The chain employs TRBV4-1 and TRBJ2-2; TRBD1 is a possible D gene (6 bases). The CDR3 covers 16 residues. The V end was cut by 4 bases, the J end by 1 base, with 13 bases between. CDR1 MGHRA and CDR2 YSYEKL come from the germline V gene. The CDR3: CASSRPKQGNTGELFF. The CDR3 DNA sequence: TGCGCCAGCAGCCGTCCCAAACAGGGGAACACCGGGGAGCTGTTTTTT.

The chain combines TRBV20-1 with TRBJ2-7; tentatively, D is TRBD1 (6 bases). The CDR3 contains 12 residues. Looked up from germline, CDR1 is DFQATT and CDR2 is SNEGSKA (reference sequence). The V gene lost 6 bases and the J gene lost 4 bases, with 13 bases spanning the gap. The CDR3: CSALKQGYEQYF. The CDR3 DNA is TGCAGTGCACTAAAACAGGGATACGAGCAGTACTTC.

The chain combines TRBV7-3 with TRBJ2-3, with D unclear. The CDR3 spans 14 residues. Germline CDR1 and CDR2: SGHTA and FQGTGA. V lost 6 bases and J lost 4, with 14 bases in between. The CDR3, as DNA: TGTGCCAGCAGTGCCATGGCCCTCCCAGATACGCAGTATTTT. Residues: CASSAMALPDTQYF. Looking up the rest from reference TRBV7-3 and TRBJ2-3 gives the full variable domain: GAGVSQTPSNKVTEKGKYVELRCDPISGHTALYWYRQSLGQGPEFLIYFQGTGAADDSGLPNDRFFAVRPEGSVSTLKIQRTERGDSAVYLCASSAMALPDTQYFGPGTRLTVL.

The chain is built from TRBV3-1 and TRBJ2-7; 8 positions match TRBD1. The V and J ends lost 2 bases and 6 bases, in that order; junction bases with no gene match: 9. Germline-derived CDR1 and CDR2 are LGHDT and YNNKEL (reference sequence). The CDR3 runs 15 residues. The CDR3 protein is CASSQPKTTGGEQYF. The CDR3 nucleotides are TGTGCCAGCAGCCAACCTAAGACCACAGGGGGCGAGCAGTACTTC.

This clonotype has only a few counts. The V and J genes are TRBV6-1 and TRBJ2-3, with D tentatively TRBD1 or TRBD2 (5 bases each). V lost 6 bases, J lost 6 bases, and 16 bases lay in between. The CDR3 loop spans 14 amino acids. From germline, CDR1 is MNHNS and CDR2 SASEGT. The CDR3 reads CASREGPRTDTQYF. For the CDR3, the DNA is TGTGCCAGCAGAGAGGGACCCCGGACGGATACGCAGTATTTT.

This chain uses TRBV29-1 with TRBJ2-2; 9 bases are shared with TRBD2. The V gene end was trimmed by 7 bases and the J gene end by 2 bases; junction bases not matched to a gene: 5. CDR1 SQVTM and CDR2 ANQGSEA come from the germline V gene. The CDR3 contains 14 residues. CDR3 in amino acids: CSGRGGVNTGELFF. The CDR3 DNA reads TGCAGCGGACGCGGGGGGGTAAACACCGGGGAGCTGTTTTTT.

This clonotype was seen only a few times. The chain joins TRBV10-3 to TRBJ1-3; D gene ambiguous. The CDR3 totals 12 residues. The V end lost 5 bases, the J end lost 4 bases, and 6 bases lay between the germline ends. Germline V gives CDR1 ENHRY, CDR2 SYGVKD. The CDR3 DNA reads as TGTGCCATCAGTCCCCTGGGAAACACCATATATTTT. It specifies CAISPLGNTIYF.